Presented here are 15 T cell receptor beta chains from one specimen sequenced in a study of beta chain features in type 1 diabetes. Of the isolated RNA, all was reverse transcribed, and so the sequenced material was expressed TCRB transcripts. The assay was immunoSEQ multiplex PCR, and TCRdb's table has in-frame clones only and misses some. This table has 400,000 to 450,000 clones, about 14% appearing once. Sequencing input: naive CD4+ T cells from blood. The origin of the receptors is a man younger than 40 in good health.

CDR3: CASSVDSNIQYF. DNA for the CDR3: TGTGCCAGCAGTGTGGACTCTAACATTCAGTACTTC. The genes are TRBV2 and TRBJ2-4; D may be TRBD2 (5 bases). Germline V gene data show CDR1 as SNHLY and CDR2 as FYNNEI. This CDR3 comprises 12 residues. Deletions cut 4 bases from V and 7 bases from J, with 8 bases between.

The chain carries TRBV6-5 and TRBJ1-1; D may be TRBD1 (6 bases). Trimming shortened V by 5 bases and J by 4 bases, and 17 bases separated the two germline ends. Germline CDR1 is MNHEY and CDR2 is SVGAGI. The CDR3 has 15 amino acids. The CDR3 bases are TGTGCCAGCAGTCCCCAAGGAGGGGGGGGCACTGAAGCTTTCTTT. Its protein product is CASSPQGGGGTEAFF.

The rearrangement joins TRBV30 to TRBJ1-1; a possible D gene is TRBD1 (6 bases). Germline CDR1 and CDR2: GTSNPN and SVGIG (reference sequence). The V end was cut by 1 base, the J end by 5 bases, with 14 bases between. The CDR3 runs 14 residues. CDR3 sequence (DNA): TGTGCCTGGAGTGCCGAATCAGGGGTAACTGAAGCTTTCTTT. This codes for CAWSAESGVTEAFF.

This clone came up a few times. The chain recombines TRBV27 with TRBJ1-1, with 8 nucleotides matching TRBD1. Germline CDR1 reads MNHEY; CDR2 reads SMNVEV (reference sequence). The trim removed 6 bases at V and 0 bases at J, leaving 3 bases unmatched. The CDR3 is 14 residues long. CDR3 loop: CASSWTGMNTEAFF. For the CDR3, the DNA is TGTGCCAGCAGCTGGACAGGGATGAACACTGAAGCTTTCTTT.

V and J are TRBV11-2 and TRBJ2-7; D call uncertain. Trimming removed 4 bases from V and 6 bases from J, with 13 bases in between. The CDR3 is 13 amino acids. The germline CDR1 and CDR2 sequences are SGHAT and FQNNGV. In DNA form, the CDR3 reads TGTGCCAGCAGCTCTCAAGGGCCCTCCGAGCAGTACTTC. This codes for CASSSQGPSEQYF.

The chain employs TRBV5-1 and TRBJ2-1; 10 positions match TRBD1. Trimming took 1 base from V and 6 from J; bases not matched to a gene: 10. This CDR3 spans 17 amino acids. Germline values: CDR1 SGHRS, CDR2 YFSETQ. The CDR3 sequence: CASSLQSGTGASNEQFF. The CDR3 DNA reads TGCGCCAGCAGCTTGCAATCCGGGACAGGGGCTTCCAATGAGCAGTTCTTC. Full variable domain (rest looked up from reference TRBV5-1 and TRBJ2-1): KAGVTQTPRYLIKTRGQQVTLSCSPISGHRSVSWYQQTPGQGLQFLFEYFSETQRNKGNFPGRFSGRQFSNSRSEMNVSTLELGDSALYLCASSLQSGTGASNEQFFGPGTRLTVL.

This clone appeared a few times. The chain combines TRBV18 with TRBJ2-7; D call uncertain. Germline V lookup: CDR1 KGHSH, CDR2 LQKENI. The CDR3 length is 13 residues. V was pared by 1 base and J by 0 bases, with 4 bases between. The CDR3 here is CASSPRSSYEQYV. CDR3 in DNA: TGTGCCAGCTCACCACGAAGCTCCTACGAGCAGTACGTC.

This clone was recorded a few times. CDR3 DNA: TGTGCCAGCAGCTTAGGTCCGGCTGGGGCCAACGTCCTGACTTTC. It codes for CASSLGPAGANVLTF. The V and J genes are TRBV7-7 and TRBJ2-6; D gene uncertain. V lost 1 base and J lost 2, with 6 bases in between. CDR1 SSHAT and CDR2 FNYEAQ come from the germline V gene (reference sequence). The CDR3 spans 15 residues.

This clone was picked up a small number of times. The V gene is TRBV25-1, the J gene TRBJ1-2, with no clear D. The V gene lost 2 bases and the J gene lost 8 bases, with 9 bases spanning the gap. Germline V CDR1 and CDR2: MGHDK, SYGVNS. CDR3 size: 12 residues. CDR3 loop: CASSEGPWGYTF. Written as DNA, the CDR3 is TGTGCCAGCAGTGAAGGGCCGTGGGGCTACACCTTC.

The chain employs TRBV25-1 and TRBJ1-2; TRBD1 is a possible D gene (6 bases). The CDR3 extends over 13 amino acids. Trimming removed 3 bases at V and 10 bases at J, with 15 bases between. Germline loops: CDR1 MGHDK, CDR2 SYGVNS. Here the CDR3 DNA reads TGTGCCAGCAGTGACCTGGCAGGGGAGCCCTACACCTTC. It yields the protein CASSDLAGEPYTF.

The table lists this clone with a few counts. The J gene is TRBJ2-3, the V gene TRBV7-3; tentative D call: TRBD2 (6 bases). Per the germline V gene, CDR1 is SGHTA and CDR2 is FQGTGA. V gave up 2 bases and J gave up 5 bases, with 11 bases separating them. The CDR3 sequence is 14 residues long. CDR3 sequence reads: CASSLLAVGDTQYF. CDR3 sequence (DNA): TGTGCCAGCAGCTTATTAGCGGTCGGAGATACGCAGTATTTT.

Concerning this clone: This CDR3 is also generated by other DNA sequences in the sample. This sequence joins TRBV7-9 and TRBJ2-1; tentative D call: TRBD1 (6 bases). The germline CDR1 and CDR2 sequences are SEHNR and FQNEAQ (reference sequence). This CDR3 comprises 15 residues. V was trimmed by 5 bases and J by 4 bases, leaving 15 bases between them. The CDR3 DNA reads as TGTGCCAGCAGCACAGGGACGACGACTTACAATGAGCAGTTCTTC. Translated: CASSTGTTTYNEQFF.

J is TRBJ2-5 and V is TRBV7-2, with D unresolved. With 1 base removed from V and 2 bases from J, the gap between germline ends came to 11 bases. This CDR3 has 15 amino acids. Looked up from germline, CDR1 is SGHTA and CDR2 is FQGNSA. DNA of the CDR3: TGTGCCAGCAGCTTAGAGTGGCACCTACAAGAGACCCAGTACTTC. It yields the protein CASSLEWHLQETQYF.

This chain links TRBV6-5 with TRBJ2-7; D unclear. Trimming shortened V by 6 bases and J by 4 bases, and 10 bases separated the two germline ends. The CDR3 covers 12 residues. In germline, CDR1 is MNHEY, CDR2 SVGAGI. CDR3 sequence reads: CASRNSKYEQYF. CDR3 bases: TGTGCCAGCAGAAACTCTAAGTACGAGCAGTACTTC.

This rearrangement joins TRBV7-8 to TRBJ2-3; 11 nucleotides align to TRBD1. Trimming at V came to 2 bases and at J to 4 bases, leaving 5 bases not matched to a gene. Germline V gene sequence: CDR1 SGHVS, CDR2 FQNEAQ. The CDR3 is 16 residues long. CDR3 coding DNA: TGTGCCAGCAGCTTAAGGTCGGGACAGGGGGCAGATACGCAGTATTTT. It specifies CASSLRSGQGADTQYF.